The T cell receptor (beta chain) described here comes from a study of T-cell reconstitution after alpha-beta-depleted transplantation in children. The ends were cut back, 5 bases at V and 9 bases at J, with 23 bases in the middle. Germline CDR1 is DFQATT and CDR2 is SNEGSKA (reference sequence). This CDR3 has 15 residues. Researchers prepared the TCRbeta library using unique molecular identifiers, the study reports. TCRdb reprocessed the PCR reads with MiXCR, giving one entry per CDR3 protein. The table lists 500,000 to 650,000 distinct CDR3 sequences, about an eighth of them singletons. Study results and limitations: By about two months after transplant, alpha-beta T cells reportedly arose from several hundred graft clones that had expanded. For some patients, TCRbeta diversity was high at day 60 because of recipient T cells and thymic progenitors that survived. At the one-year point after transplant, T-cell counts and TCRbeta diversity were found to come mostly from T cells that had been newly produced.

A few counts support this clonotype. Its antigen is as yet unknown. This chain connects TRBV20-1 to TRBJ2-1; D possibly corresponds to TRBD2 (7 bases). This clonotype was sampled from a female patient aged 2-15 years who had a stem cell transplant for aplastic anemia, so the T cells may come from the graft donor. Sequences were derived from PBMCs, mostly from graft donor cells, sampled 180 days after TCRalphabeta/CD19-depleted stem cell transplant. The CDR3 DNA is TGCAGTGCTTCGAGGGGGGCGGGAGATTATGTTGAGCAGTTCTTC. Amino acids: CSASRGAGDYVEQFF.